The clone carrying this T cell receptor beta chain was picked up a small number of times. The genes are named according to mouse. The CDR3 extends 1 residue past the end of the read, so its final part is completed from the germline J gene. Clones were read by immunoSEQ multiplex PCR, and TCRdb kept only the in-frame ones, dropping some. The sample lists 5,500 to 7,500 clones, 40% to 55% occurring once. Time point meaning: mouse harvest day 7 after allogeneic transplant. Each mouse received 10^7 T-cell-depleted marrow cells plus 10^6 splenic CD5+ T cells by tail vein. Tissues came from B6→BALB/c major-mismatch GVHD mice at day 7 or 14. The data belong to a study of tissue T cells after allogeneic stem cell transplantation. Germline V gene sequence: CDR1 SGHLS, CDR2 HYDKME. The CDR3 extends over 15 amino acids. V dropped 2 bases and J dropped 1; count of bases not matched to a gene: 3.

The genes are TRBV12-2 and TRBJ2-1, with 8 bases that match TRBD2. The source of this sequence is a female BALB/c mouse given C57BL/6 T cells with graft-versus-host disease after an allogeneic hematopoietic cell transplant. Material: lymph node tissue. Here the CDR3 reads CASSPHWGNYAEQFF. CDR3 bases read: TGTGCCAGCTCTCCCCACTGGGGGAACTATGCTGAGCAGTTC.